A selection of T cell receptor beta chains follows, all from one sample in a study of T cells expressing NK-cell markers. TCRdb re-called the 5' RACE reads and gives one entry per CDR3 protein, without DNA. The specimen's table records roughly 280,000 distinct CDR3 sequences. Sequencing was performed on blood T cells: a sorted CD56 or NKG2C T cell subset, CD4+ or CD8+ T cells, or bulk PBMC T cells (not recorded which). Receptors were obtained from a man between 18 and 29 years old in good health. CDR3s include the opening cysteine and the closing phenylalanine or tryptophan. The order of the fields is J gene, V gene, CDR3 protein.

TRBJ2-5 | TRBV29-1 | CSVGSAGGFQETQYF
TRBJ2-3 | TRBV6-1 | CASSRTSGSGDTQYF
TRBJ2-7 | TRBV5-1 | CASSSTGTGSYEQYF
TRBJ1-5 | TRBV12-3/TRBV12-4 | CASSQNWMGNQPQHF
TRBJ1-1 | TRBV27 | CASTPGTGTDTEAFF
TRBJ1-1 | TRBV25-1 | CASSESGVRKNTEAFF
TRBJ2-3 | TRBV4-2 | CASSQNPGGGDTQYF
TRBJ2-1 | TRBV6-1 | CASIPLAGGGNEQFF
TRBJ1-1 | TRBV29-1 | CSAGLRVNTEAFF
TRBJ2-7 | TRBV7-2 | CASSPGTRIEQYF
TRBJ2-7 | TRBV5-1 | CASSLASEYEQYF
TRBJ2-1 | TRBV19 | CASSIGTSGRPYEQFF
TRBJ2-2 | TRBV6-2/TRBV6-3 | CASSYSTSGSFTGELFF
TRBJ2-1 | TRBV7-2 | CASSLRQGKGNEQFF
TRBJ2-1 | TRBV4-2 | CASSQGLASGSLVEQFF
TRBJ2-7 | TRBV7-2 | CASSLEGTHYEQYF
TRBJ2-6 | TRBV3-1 | CASSQERVRGSSGANVLTF
TRBJ2-1 | TRBV20-1 | CSASRGSGISEQFF
TRBJ2-3 | TRBV3-1 | CASRLTSGRVTDTQYF
TRBJ2-1 | TRBV20-1 | CSAFTLAGGQGQFF